This T cell receptor (beta chain) is from a study of a mutant IDH1 vaccine in newly diagnosed glioma (dated by TCRdb to 2020 to 2022). General notes on the study: Across visits V03 through V10, patients got a total of eight vaccinations, given in weeks 1, 3, 5, 7, 11, 15, 19 and 23. In the chemotherapy-containing groups, vaccination started alongside temozolomide cycles, whereas in patients who had radiotherapy alone it started 4-6 weeks after radiotherapy. Of the 30 or so patients who were treated, about 62% were male and around 40% were female, and the mean age was about 40 years. Before enrollment, patients had received standard therapy of radiotherapy alone, temozolomide alone, or radiochemotherapy with temozolomide; most received the combination. Peripheral blood samples were drawn at six visits, namely V03 (baseline), V05, V07, V10, V12 and V13. For exploratory analyses, longitudinal TCRB deep sequencing was carried out in roughly 23 treated patients wherever samples were available.

CDR1 SGHTA and CDR2 FQGNSA are derived from the germline V gene. Relative to germline, V is 3 bases shorter and J is 7 bases shorter, with 10 bases between their ends. Including cysteine and phenylalanine, the CDR3 has 13 amino acids. Just CDR3 DNA is preserved here, 39 bases in frame from base 1. The investigation overall reported the following: Immune responses induced by the vaccine were seen in more than 85% of patients across multiple MHC alleles. Selection of PBMC samples for TCRB deep sequencing was based on availability. According to the authors, sample limitations meant that analyses of patient blood samples could not be reproduced. Pseudoprogression appeared unrelated to alterations in the top peripheral T cell clonotypes detected by TCRB sequencing.

In the paper's terms, the time point label means: week 5, during vaccination. A 20-mer mutant IDH1 peptide at 300 micrograms in Montanide made up each vaccine dose, which was injected subcutaneously together with topical imiquimod. The donors had newly diagnosed IDH1-mutant astrocytomas of WHO grade 3 or 4 that showed loss of nuclear ATRX. The samples were drawn from NOA16, a multicentre, single-arm, open-label phase I trial in Germany that tested a mutant IDH1 peptide vaccine in humans for the first time. Genomic DNA for TCRB sequencing was extracted from EDTA blood using the DNeasy Blood and Tissue Kit. Remarks on this clone: The target of this receptor is not known. Per-nucleotide qualities are absent, and no much larger clonotype sits a single base away.

Library preparation was by the immunoSEQ multiplex PCR assay. The hsTCRB Kit was used according to the manufacturer's protocol to amplify rearranged TCR beta chain sequences. An Illumina MiSeq was used to sequence the TCRB libraries. For the original study's pipeline: The proprietary platform of the kit vendor was used for demultiplexing, trimming and gene mapping. TCRdb holds this immuneACCESS table with in-frame rearrangements only. Some clones are missing; in checked studies, unresolved V genes explain under half, and the rest has no known cause. The V and J calls and the clone size are those of that table, but D and trimming were determined from the DNA. Counted in this sample were approximately 39,000 clones; about four fifths of them appeared once. Together, the top ten hold 9% to 14% of the sample.

This TCR came from a man aged 45-65 years with glioma. The rearranged segments are TRBV7-2 and TRBJ2-1, with the D segment identity uncertain. The sample was PBMCs, taken from a glioma patient whose treatment included an IDH1 peptide vaccine. The DNA reads TGTGCCAGCAGCTTCAGAGCTCTTAATGAGCAGTTCTTC. It translates to CASSFRALNEQFF. Reference TRBV7-2 and TRBJ2-1 proteins supply the regions before and after the CDR3; the full variable domain is: GAGVSQSPSNKVTEKGKDVELRCDPISGHTALYWYRQSLGQGLEFLIYFQGNSAPDKSGLPSDRFSAERTGGSVSTLTIQRTQQEDSAVYLCASSFRALNEQFFGPGTRLTVL.